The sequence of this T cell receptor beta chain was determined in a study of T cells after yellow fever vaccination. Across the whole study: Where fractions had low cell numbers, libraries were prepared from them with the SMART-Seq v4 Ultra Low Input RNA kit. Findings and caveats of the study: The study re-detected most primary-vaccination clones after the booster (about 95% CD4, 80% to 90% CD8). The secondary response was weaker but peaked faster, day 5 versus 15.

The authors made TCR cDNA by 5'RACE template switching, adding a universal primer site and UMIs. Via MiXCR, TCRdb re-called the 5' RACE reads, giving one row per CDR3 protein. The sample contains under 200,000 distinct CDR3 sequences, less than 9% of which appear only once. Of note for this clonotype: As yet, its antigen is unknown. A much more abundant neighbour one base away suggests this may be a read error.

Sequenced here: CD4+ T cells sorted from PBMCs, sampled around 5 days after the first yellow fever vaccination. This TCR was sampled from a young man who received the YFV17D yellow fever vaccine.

The CDR3 DNA is TGTGCCAGCAGCCAAACCTACACAGATAAGCAGTATTTT. Encoded protein: CASSQTYTDKQYF. The chain links TRBV3-1 to TRBJ2-3; unclear D gene. Germline CDR1 is LGHDT and CDR2 is YNNKEL (reference sequence). The length of the CDR3 is 13 residues.